A single sample gave rise to the 19 T cell receptor beta chains below, sequenced in a study of regulatory T cells in long-lasting Graves disease listed by TCRdb under 2021. Libraries were constructed by multiplex PCR. Instrument on record: Illumina HiSeq 4000. To build TCR beta libraries, CDR3 regions were amplified by Arm-PCR using iRepertoire HTBI primers. The raw public data were reprocessed by TCRdb itself: fastp quality trimming at Q25, MiXCR clonotype calling, in-frame beta chains only. When rows share a CDR3 protein, they turn into one entry using the most common DNA and genes. A total of 650,000 to 700,000 distinct CDR3 sequences appear in this sample, 30% of them only once. The top ten constitute about 40% of the sample. What this sample's time point label stands for: persistent/refractory GD, antithyroid drugs over 5 years with positive TRAb. RNA was extracted from PBMCs in TRIzol for both TCR sequencing and RNA sequencing.

This sample comprised peripheral blood mononuclear cells (PBMCs), obtained when the disease was refractory, from a patient treated with antithyroid drugs. These receptors originate from a female donor with Graves disease.

This clonotype was found a few times. The rearrangement uses TRBV9 and TRBJ1-1; no clear D. The V gene lost 0 bases and the J gene lost 8 bases, with 14 bases spanning the gap. Per the germline V gene, CDR1 is SGDLS and CDR2 is YYNGEE. This CDR3 comprises 14 residues. The CDR3 loop is CASSVGPGQPEAFF. DNA of the CDR3: TGTGCCAGCAGCGTAGGTCCGGGCCAACCAGAAGCTTTCTTT.

The chain recombines TRBV12-3 or TRBV12-4 with TRBJ2-5, with 8 bases lining up with TRBD1. This CDR3 spans 14 amino acids. Germline trimming cut 5 bases from V and 5 bases from J; bases unmatched to any gene: 7. This CDR3 is CASSPDRDRETQYF. In DNA, the CDR3 is TGTGCCAGCAGTCCGGACAGGGATCGGGAGACCCAGTACTTC.

This clonotype was recorded at least ten times. V gene TRBV30 combines with J gene TRBJ2-7, with no clear D. The CDR3 spans 12 residues. Germline V gene sequence: CDR1 GTSNPN, CDR2 SVGIG (reference sequence). The ends were cut back, 0 bases at V and 6 bases at J, with 9 bases in the middle. In DNA form, the CDR3 reads TGTGCCTGGAGTGTATCCGGTCTCGAGCAGTACTTC. Translation: CAWSVSGLEQYF.

At least ten counts were recorded for this clonotype. The chain recombines TRBV12-3 or TRBV12-4 with TRBJ1-4, with D possibly matching TRBD1 (6 bases). Trimming removed 6 bases at V and 0 bases at J, with 11 bases between. CDR3 length: 15 residues. CDR3 sequence (DNA): TGTGCCAGCAGCTCGAGGGGGTCAACTAATGAAAAACTGTTTTTT. This encodes CASSSRGSTNEKLFF.

The table lists this clonotype with a few counts. The V call is TRBV7-9, the J call TRBJ1-2; D gene uncertain. CDR1 is SEHNR and CDR2 is FQNEAQ in the germline V gene (reference sequence). The ends were cut back, 4 bases at V and 8 bases at J, with 11 bases in the middle. The CDR3 runs to 12 residues. The CDR3 DNA reads TGTGCCAGCAGCTCCTCCTCATCCGGCTACACCTTC. Protein product: CASSSSSSGYTF.

This chain joins TRBV3-1 and TRBJ1-6; D is possibly TRBD1 (6 bases). Germline V gene sequence: CDR1 LGHDT, CDR2 YNNKEL (reference sequence). V was clipped by 1 base and J by 5 bases, with 9 bases between them. The CDR3 consists of 15 residues. The CDR3 sequence is CASSQGRGHNSPLHF. The CDR3 DNA reads TGTGCCAGCAGCCAAGGTCGGGGGCATAATTCACCCCTCCACTTT.

The chain is built from TRBV7-9 and TRBJ1-1; D gene uncertain. Germline CDR1 SEHNR, CDR2 FQNEAQ (reference sequence). V was cut by 1 base and J by 12 bases, with 18 bases left in between. This CDR3 has 14 residues. CDR3 in DNA: TGTGCCAGCAGCTTAGATCGGGCAGACTCGCCGACTTTCTTT. Translating it yields CASSLDRADSPTFF.

The chain carries TRBV15 and TRBJ1-1; D not resolved. The V end was cut by 0 bases, the J end by 10 bases, with 12 bases between. The CDR3 is 13 residues long. The germline V gene has CDR1 LNHNV and CDR2 YYDKDF (reference sequence). The DNA for the CDR3 is TGTGCCACCAGCAGAGATTCTCGGGCGGGAGCTTTCTTT. Its protein product is CATSRDSRAGAFF.

This clonotype was observed at least ten times. The rearrangement joins TRBV28 to TRBJ1-5, with 8 bases fitting TRBD1. This CDR3 comprises 17 residues. Germline V gene sequence: CDR1 MDHEN, CDR2 SYDVKM. J lost 2 bases, V lost 5 bases, and 11 bases had no gene match. In DNA, the CDR3 is TGTGCCAGCAGTCAACACCCGATGGGACAGGGCAATCAGCCCCAGCATTTT. Residues: CASSQHPMGQGNQPQHF.

This clonotype was observed a few times. The chain is built from TRBV9 and TRBJ2-5; TRBD2 might be the D (7 bases). The germline V gene has CDR1 SGDLS and CDR2 YYNGEE. CDR3 size: 15 residues. V shed 0 bases and J shed 5 bases, with 14 bases lying between them. The CDR3 bases are TGTGCCAGCAGCGTAGAAGGCGGGGGCGCGGAGACCCAGTACTTC. This translates into CASSVEGGGAETQYF.

This chain joins TRBV6-5 and TRBJ1-1, with a tentative D call TRBD1 (5 bases). Trimming pared 2 bases from V and 11 bases from J, leaving 15 bases between. CDR3 size: 13 residues. CDR1 MNHEY and CDR2 SVGAGI come from the germline V gene. The CDR3 region has the DNA TGTGCCAGCAGTTACCCTGGGGGGGGGGAGGCTTTCTTT. Translation: CASSYPGGGEAFF.

This rearrangement joins TRBV14 to TRBJ2-5, with 7 bases identical to TRBD1. CDR1 is SGHDN and CDR2 is FVKESK in the germline V gene. This CDR3 has 15 amino acids. The junction had 7 bases not matched to a gene; V was cut back by 4 bases and J by 2 bases. The CDR3 sequence is CASSLRTGAQETQYF. For the CDR3, the DNA is TGTGCCAGCAGCCTTCGGACAGGCGCGCAAGAGACCCAGTACTTC.

This clonotype occurred many times. The chain employs TRBV27 and TRBJ1-1, with D hard to call. Trimming took off 4 bases at V and 0 bases at J, with 18 bases between the two ends. The germline CDR1 and CDR2 sequences are MNHEY and SMNVEV (reference sequence). The CDR3 is 17 residues long. The CDR3 sequence: CASSSNGDSGMNTEAFF. The CDR3, as DNA: TGTGCCAGCAGTTCAAATGGGGATTCAGGAATGAACACTGAAGCTTTCTTT.

This clonotype was detected many times. The chain combines TRBV6-1 with TRBJ2-5; TRBD2 matches 12 bases. The V gene end was trimmed by 8 bases and the J gene end by 5 bases; junction bases not matched to a gene: 0. The CDR3 loop spans 12 amino acids. Germline values: CDR1 MNHNS, CDR2 SASEGT. CDR3 DNA sequence: TGTGCCAGCCTAGCGGGAGGGGAGACCCAGTACTTC. It yields the protein CASLAGGETQYF.

This clonotype was observed a handful of times. This chain links TRBV30 with TRBJ1-2, with D tentatively TRBD1 (6 bases). The CDR3 covers 14 residues. Between the trimmed V and J ends, which lost 5 bases and 8 bases, there was a span of 21 bases. Germline V lookup: CDR1 GTSNPN, CDR2 SVGIG (reference sequence). CDR3 bases: TGTGCCTGGGGACAGCTGGCCATGACTAGCGGCTACACCTTC. It encodes CAWGQLAMTSGYTF.

The sample holds one count of this clonotype. The J gene is TRBJ2-1, the V gene TRBV10-3; 10 bases are shared with TRBD2. The CDR3 contains 16 residues. Trimming at V came to 3 bases and at J to 3 bases, leaving 5 bases not matched to a gene. Germline CDR1 ENHRY, CDR2 SYGVKD. CDR3 DNA sequence: TGTGCCATCAGTGACCAAAGCGGGAGGGGCTACAATGAGCAGTTCTTC. Residues: CAISDQSGRGYNEQFF.

This clonotype has a handful of counts. The chain couples TRBV3-1 to TRBJ1-2, with D unresolved. Germline V gives CDR1 LGHDT, CDR2 YNNKEL (reference sequence). This CDR3 comprises 13 residues. V shed 2 bases and J shed 6 bases, with 10 bases lying between them. This CDR3 reads CASSQKGEDGYTF. The CDR3 DNA reads TGTGCCAGCAGCCAAAAGGGAGAGGATGGCTACACCTTC.

The chain is built from TRBV7-9 and TRBJ2-5; 7 positions agree with TRBD1. The J call may be incorrect, as the DNA end agrees better with TRBJ2-1. The CDR3 covers 14 residues. Germline lookup yields CDR1 SEHNR and CDR2 FQNEAQ (reference sequence). The CDR3 coding sequence is TGTGCCAGCAACAGACAGGGCGATCGCAATGAGCAGTTCTTC. This sequence encodes CASNRQGDRNEQFF.

This clonotype was seen at least ten times. The gene calls are TRBV6-5 and TRBJ2-5, with no clear D. V lost 3 bases, J lost 2 bases, and 10 bases lay in between. The V gene's germline CDR1 is MNHEY and CDR2 SVGAGI. The CDR3 runs to 14 residues. The CDR3 spells CASSYTLAQETQYF. In nucleotides, the CDR3 is TGTGCCAGCAGTTATACGCTTGCTCAAGAGACCCAGTACTTC.